Listed below are T cell receptor beta chains from one sample, sequenced in a study of blood T cell repertoires in COVID-19. TCRdb's table, derived via immunoSEQ multiplex PCR, lists solely in-frame clones and lacks some. There are around 210,000 clones in the sample; 86% occur only once, and roughly 0.78% lies in the top ten. Sequences were obtained from peripheral blood. The origin of the receptors is a woman aged 70-85 years with acute or convalescent COVID-19. The CDR3 runs from the conserved cysteine through the conserved F or W. A D gene is named only where the DNA matches it firmly. A row's size may be missing; if present it is once, few, many or a size class.

d_gene: -
j_gene: TRBJ1-2
v_gene: TRBV29-1
abundance: -
CDR3nt: TGCAGCGTTGCAGAGTACGGGGACTATGGCTACACCTTC
CDR3aa: CSVAEYGDYGYTF

d_gene: -
j_gene: TRBJ2-2
v_gene: TRBV11-3
abundance: -
CDR3nt: TGTGCCAGCAGCTTTCTAGCGCCGAACACCGGGGAGCTGTTTTTT
CDR3aa: CASSFLAPNTGELFF

d_gene: TRBD1
j_gene: TRBJ2-7
v_gene: TRBV4-1
abundance: -
CDR3nt: TGCGCCAGCAGCCAAGAACCGGGACAGAGGCGCGAGCAGTACTTC
CDR3aa: CASSQEPGQRREQYF

d_gene: TRBD1
j_gene: TRBJ2-7
v_gene: TRBV6-2/TRBV6-3
abundance: -
CDR3nt: TGTGCCAGCAGTTACGTAAGGGACAGCTTCTACGAGCAGTACTTC
CDR3aa: CASSYVRDSFYEQYF

d_gene: -
j_gene: TRBJ2-7
v_gene: TRBV5-1
abundance: -
CDR3nt: TGCGCCAGCAGCCCACTATCAGACAGTTACGAGCAGTACTTC
CDR3aa: CASSPLSDSYEQYF

d_gene: TRBD1
j_gene: TRBJ1-1
v_gene: TRBV19
abundance: once
CDR3nt: TGTGCCAGCTCCGACAGGGCCACTGAAGCTTTCTTT
CDR3aa: CASSDRATEAFF

d_gene: -
j_gene: TRBJ1-1
v_gene: TRBV5-1
abundance: few
CDR3nt: TGCGCCAGCAGCTTGGCAGACCGACTTGAAGCTTTCTTT
CDR3aa: CASSLADRLEAFF

d_gene: -
j_gene: TRBJ1-1
v_gene: TRBV18
abundance: -
CDR3nt: TGTGCCAGCTCACCCTTAAACACTGAAGCTTTCTTT
CDR3aa: CASSPLNTEAFF

d_gene: -
j_gene: TRBJ2-3
v_gene: TRBV28
abundance: once
CDR3nt: TGTGCCAGCAGGCCCGGGGGAAGAATAGATACGCAGTATTTT
CDR3aa: CASRPGGRIDTQYF

d_gene: -
j_gene: TRBJ2-7
v_gene: TRBV2
abundance: -
CDR3nt: TGTGCCAGCACTCTAGTCGCGGAAACCTACGAGCAGTACTTC
CDR3aa: CASTLVAETYEQYF

d_gene: -
j_gene: TRBJ1-4
v_gene: TRBV19
abundance: -
CDR3nt: TGTGCCAGTAGTATCCAGGGTAATGAAAAACTGTTTTTT
CDR3aa: CASSIQGNEKLFF

d_gene: TRBD1
j_gene: TRBJ2-1
v_gene: TRBV15
abundance: once
CDR3nt: TGTGCCACCAGCAGTTTAGGGGGCTATGAGCAGTTCTTC
CDR3aa: CATSSLGGYEQFF

d_gene: TRBD2
j_gene: TRBJ2-1
v_gene: TRBV5-1
abundance: once
CDR3nt: TGCGCCACCCGGGGGGGGGAACTACTACTTGGCAATGAGCAGTTCTTC
CDR3aa: CATRGGELLLGNEQFF

d_gene: -
j_gene: TRBJ2-1
v_gene: TRBV5-1
abundance: -
CDR3nt: TGCGCCAGCGGGAGTGGCTACAATGAGCAGTTCTTC
CDR3aa: CASGSGYNEQFF

d_gene: TRBD1
j_gene: TRBJ1-2
v_gene: TRBV10-3
abundance: few
CDR3nt: TGTGCCATCAGGAAGGACAGGACTAACTATGGCTACACCTTC
CDR3aa: CAIRKDRTNYGYTF

d_gene: TRBD1
j_gene: TRBJ2-5
v_gene: TRBV4-2
abundance: -
CDR3nt: TGTGCCAGCAGCCAACGAATAGTTATGGGGTGGGGACAGGAGACCCAGTACTTC
CDR3aa: CASSQRIVMGWGQETQYF

d_gene: TRBD1
j_gene: TRBJ2-2
v_gene: TRBV5-1
abundance: once
CDR3nt: TGCGCCAGCAGCGTAACGACAGGGTCAACCGGGGAGCTGTTTTTT
CDR3aa: CASSVTTGSTGELFF

d_gene: -
j_gene: TRBJ1-4
v_gene: TRBV6-5
abundance: -
CDR3nt: TGTGCCAGCAGTTACTCGGGCAGGCGGGATGAAAAACTGTTTTTT
CDR3aa: CASSYSGRRDEKLFF

d_gene: -
j_gene: TRBJ1-2
v_gene: TRBV6-5
abundance: -
CDR3nt: TGTGCCAGGCCTCTAGAGAAGGTCAACTATGGCTACACCTTC
CDR3aa: CARPLEKVNYGYTF

d_gene: -
j_gene: TRBJ2-7
v_gene: TRBV9
abundance: -
CDR3nt: TGTGCCAGCAGCGTAGCGGCGGATGGTGAGCAGTACTTC
CDR3aa: CASSVAADGEQYF

d_gene: TRBD1
j_gene: TRBJ2-3
v_gene: TRBV9
abundance: many
CDR3nt: TGTGCCAGCAGCGTAGGCCCGGACAGGGGGCAGTATTTT
CDR3aa: CASSVGPDRGQYF

d_gene: TRBD2
j_gene: TRBJ2-1
v_gene: TRBV5-1
abundance: -
CDR3nt: TGCGCCAGCAGCTTTGGCCTAGCGGAAAACAATGAGCAGTTCTTC
CDR3aa: CASSFGLAENNEQFF

d_gene: -
j_gene: TRBJ1-1
v_gene: TRBV5-1
abundance: few
CDR3nt: TGCGCCAGCAGCCCGGGACTCCTGCCGGACACTGAAGCTTTCTTT
CDR3aa: CASSPGLLPDTEAFF

d_gene: -
j_gene: TRBJ1-1
v_gene: TRBV6-4
abundance: -
CDR3nt: TGTGCCAGCAAAGCCTTCCCCAACACTGAAGCTTTCTTT
CDR3aa: CASKAFPNTEAFF

d_gene: TRBD1
j_gene: TRBJ1-5
v_gene: TRBV19
abundance: -
CDR3nt: TGTGCCAGTACCCGGGACAGGTTCGTTAATCAGCCCCAGCATTTT
CDR3aa: CASTRDRFVNQPQHF

d_gene: -
j_gene: TRBJ2-5
v_gene: TRBV14
abundance: -
CDR3nt: TGTGCCAGCAGCCAAGTTAGCAAGACCCAGTACTTC
CDR3aa: CASSQVSKTQYF

d_gene: -
j_gene: TRBJ2-2
v_gene: TRBV9
abundance: -
CDR3nt: TGTGCCAGCAGCGTAACCCCCGCGAGAACCGGGGAGCTGTTTTTT
CDR3aa: CASSVTPARTGELFF

d_gene: -
j_gene: TRBJ1-2
v_gene: TRBV28
abundance: -
CDR3nt: TGTGCCAGCACTGGACAGCGCGGTGGCTACACCTTC
CDR3aa: CASTGQRGGYTF

d_gene: TRBD2
j_gene: TRBJ2-2
v_gene: TRBV9
abundance: -
CDR3nt: TGTGCCAGCAGCGTAAAGTGGGCGGGGGTGGAGCTGTTTTTT
CDR3aa: CASSVKWAGVELFF

d_gene: TRBD1
j_gene: TRBJ1-4
v_gene: TRBV3-1/TRBV3-2
abundance: -
CDR3nt: TGTGCCAGCAGCCAACCCTCGGGACAGGGTTATGAAAAACTGTTTTTT
CDR3aa: CASSQPSGQGYEKLFF

d_gene: -
j_gene: TRBJ1-2
v_gene: TRBV19
abundance: -
CDR3nt: TGTGCCAGTAGTCCTACGGGTGGAGACTATGGCTACACCTTC
CDR3aa: CASSPTGGDYGYTF

d_gene: -
j_gene: TRBJ2-4
v_gene: TRBV10-3
abundance: -
CDR3nt: TGTGCCATCAGTGAGCCTGACAGCAAAAACATTCAGTACTTC
CDR3aa: CAISEPDSKNIQYF

d_gene: -
j_gene: TRBJ1-4
v_gene: TRBV4-1
abundance: -
CDR3nt: TGCGCCAGCAGCCAAGGGCGGGGGTGGGAAAAACTGTTTTTT
CDR3aa: CASSQGRGWEKLFF

d_gene: -
j_gene: TRBJ1-3
v_gene: TRBV3-1/TRBV3-2
abundance: few
CDR3nt: TGTGCCAGCAGCCAAGAATCCGGTCACCCCCTCTCTGGAAACACCATATATTTT
CDR3aa: CASSQESGHPLSGNTIYF

d_gene: TRBD1
j_gene: TRBJ1-1
v_gene: TRBV7-2
abundance: -
CDR3nt: TGTGCCAGCAGCTTTGTGCGTGGGCAGGGGGGCGGCACTGAAGCTTTCTTT
CDR3aa: CASSFVRGQGGGTEAFF

d_gene: TRBD1
j_gene: TRBJ1-1
v_gene: TRBV3-1/TRBV3-2
abundance: -
CDR3nt: TGTGCCAGCAGCCCTAGCAGGGGGCCATACGCTTTCTTT
CDR3aa: CASSPSRGPYAFF

d_gene: -
j_gene: TRBJ2-5
v_gene: TRBV9
abundance: few
CDR3nt: TGTGCCAGCAGCGTAGGAGGACACCCGTCGTATGCGACCCAGTACTTC
CDR3aa: CASSVGGHPSYATQYF

d_gene: TRBD2
j_gene: TRBJ2-7
v_gene: TRBV9
abundance: once
CDR3nt: TGTGCCAGCAGCCCCAGACTAGCGGGAGTTAACTACGAGCAGTACTTC
CDR3aa: CASSPRLAGVNYEQYF

d_gene: TRBD1
j_gene: TRBJ2-7
v_gene: TRBV7-9
abundance: once
CDR3nt: TGTGCCAGCAGCATAGGACAGGAGAGCTACGAGCAGTACTTC
CDR3aa: CASSIGQESYEQYF

d_gene: -
j_gene: TRBJ1-2
v_gene: TRBV28
abundance: -
CDR3nt: TGTGCCATGGGAGATACCAACTATGGCTACACCTTC
CDR3aa: CAMGDTNYGYTF

d_gene: -
j_gene: TRBJ2-1
v_gene: TRBV5-1
abundance: -
CDR3nt: TGCGCCAGCAGCTTGGACAGTCGCTCCTACAATGAGCAGTTCTTC
CDR3aa: CASSLDSRSYNEQFF

d_gene: -
j_gene: TRBJ2-5
v_gene: TRBV5-4
abundance: -
CDR3nt: TGTGCCAGCAGCTTTTTGACAGGAGGAGAGACCCAGTACTTC
CDR3aa: CASSFLTGGETQYF

d_gene: -
j_gene: TRBJ1-5
v_gene: TRBV5-6
abundance: -
CDR3nt: TGTGCCAGCAGCTTGTCGGGAGGGAATCAGCCCCAGCATTTT
CDR3aa: CASSLSGGNQPQHF

d_gene: TRBD2
j_gene: TRBJ2-1
v_gene: TRBV9
abundance: -
CDR3nt: TGTGCCAGCAGCCTCCAAGCGGGGGGGGCATACAATGAGCAGTTCTTC
CDR3aa: CASSLQAGGAYNEQFF

d_gene: -
j_gene: TRBJ2-4
v_gene: TRBV19
abundance: -
CDR3nt: TGTGCCAGTAGTATAACGGGGTTAGCCAAAAACATTCAGTACTTC
CDR3aa: CASSITGLAKNIQYF

d_gene: -
j_gene: TRBJ1-1
v_gene: TRBV5-6
abundance: -
CDR3nt: TGTGCCAGCAGCCAGGCATTGAACACTGAAGCTTTCTTT
CDR3aa: CASSQALNTEAFF